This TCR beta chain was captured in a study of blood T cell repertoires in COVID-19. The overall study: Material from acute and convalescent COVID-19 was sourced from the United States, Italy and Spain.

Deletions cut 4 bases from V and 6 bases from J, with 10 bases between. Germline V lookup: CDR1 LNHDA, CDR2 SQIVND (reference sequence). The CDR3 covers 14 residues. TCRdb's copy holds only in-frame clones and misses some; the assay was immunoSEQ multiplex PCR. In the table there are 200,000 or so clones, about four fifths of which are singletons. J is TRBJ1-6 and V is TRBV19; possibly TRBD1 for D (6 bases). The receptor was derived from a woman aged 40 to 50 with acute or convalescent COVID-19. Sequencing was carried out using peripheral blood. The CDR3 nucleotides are TGTGCCAGTAGTAGACAGGCTTTTAATTCACCCCTCCACTTT. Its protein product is CASSRQAFNSPLHF.